This section outlines one T cell receptor (beta chain) sequence together with its context. What it binds is unknown. This sample is part of a study of cytomegalovirus exposure and HLA in healthy donors. Turning to the study itself: The study placed about 86% of its approximately 430 genotyped donors in the Caucasian-associated ancestry cluster. Study results and limitations: A later analysis linked 15,000 to 20,000 TCR beta sequences to HLA alleles at 0.05 false discovery rate. A later analysis reportedly identified an Asian-associated ancestry cluster as carrying fewer N-insertions than the approximately 670-donor mean.

Germline trimming cut 11 bases from V and 0 bases from J; bases unmatched to any gene: 6. Germline CDR1 is SNHLY and CDR2 is FYNNEI. There are 15 residues in the CDR3. Healthy donors of bone marrow made up the group. 60 Vbeta and 13 Jbeta primers were used in PCR. The protocol was immunoSEQ multiplex PCR, while the TCRdb copy is restricted to in-frame clones and leaves out a portion. This table has about 130,000 clones, roughly four fifths appearing once. The chain is built from TRBV2 and TRBJ1-6; 8 positions agree with TRBD1. Sequencing was done on a sample of PBMCs. The clonotype originates from a woman aged 50 to 65 in good health and CMV-seropositive. In nucleotides, the CDR3 is TGTGCCGGACAGGGAGAGAGCTCCTATAATTCACCCCTCCACTTT. Translation gives CAGQGESSYNSPLHF.